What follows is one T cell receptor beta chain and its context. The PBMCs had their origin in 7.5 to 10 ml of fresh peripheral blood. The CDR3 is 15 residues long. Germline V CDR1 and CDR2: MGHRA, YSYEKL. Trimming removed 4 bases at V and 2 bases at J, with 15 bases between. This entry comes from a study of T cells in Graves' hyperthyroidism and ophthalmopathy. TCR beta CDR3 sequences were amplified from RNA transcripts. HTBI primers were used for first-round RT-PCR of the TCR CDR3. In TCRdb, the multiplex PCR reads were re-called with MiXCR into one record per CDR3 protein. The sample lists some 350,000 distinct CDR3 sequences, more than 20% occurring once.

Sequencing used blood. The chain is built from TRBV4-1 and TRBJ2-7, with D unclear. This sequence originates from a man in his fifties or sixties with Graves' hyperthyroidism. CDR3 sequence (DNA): TGCGCCAGCAGCCTAGGTTCGACGGGTCCCTACGAGCAGTACTTC. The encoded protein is CASSLGSTGPYEQYF.